The 8 T cell receptor beta chains in this list originate from one sample, sequenced in a study of spatial heterogeneity in lung cancer. Time point reported: sample taken at primary tumor resection. Unsorted whole RNA from tumor, nontumor lung or frozen PBMC underwent sequencing. Each CDR3 protein gets one entry after TCRdb re-called the 5' RACE reads with MiXCR. The sample has tens of thousands of distinct CDR3 sequences; 12% are singletons. The sequencing here drew on PBMCs, taken at surgery. These receptors all come from a male donor with early-stage non-small cell lung cancer.

This clonotype was detected many times. The chain has TRBV5-6 and TRBJ2-2; 12 bases map to TRBD1. Germline trimming cut 2 bases from V and 4 bases from J; bases unmatched to any gene: 6. The CDR3 runs to 17 residues. The germline gives CDR1 SGHDT, CDR2 YYEEEE. Written as DNA, the CDR3 is TGTGCCAGCAGCTTTGGGACAGGGGGCGTGTTCACCGGGGAGCTGTTTTTT. It yields the protein CASSFGTGGVFTGELFF.

The table lists this clonotype with a few counts. J is TRBJ1-1 and V is TRBV7-2; perhaps TRBD1 as D (6 bases). CDR3 length: 14 residues. Trimming took 2 bases from V and 4 from J, leaving 11 bases between them. Germline V gene sequence: CDR1 SGHTA, CDR2 FQGNSA. CDR3 nucleotides: TGTGCCAGCAGCTTATCCACAGGGTTCACTGAAGCTTTCTTT. Amino acid sequence: CASSLSTGFTEAFF.

The rearrangement joins TRBV3-1 to TRBJ1-1, with D hard to call. Trimming took off 3 bases at V and 4 bases at J, with 12 bases between the two ends. CDR3 size: 14 residues. Germline CDR1 reads LGHDT; CDR2 reads YNNKEL (reference sequence). The CDR3 reads CASSQGYWTTEAFF. The DNA for the CDR3 is TGTGCCAGCAGCCAGGGTTATTGGACCACTGAAGCTTTCTTT. Filled out from reference TRBV3-1 and TRBJ1-1, the complete variable domain reads DTAVSQTPKYLVTQMGNDKSIKCEQNLGHDTMYWYKQDSKKFLKIMFSYNNKELIINETVPNRFSPKSPDKAHLNLHINSLELGDSAVYFCASSQGYWTTEAFFGQGTRLTVV.

This clonotype was recorded at least ten times. This chain uses TRBV28 with TRBJ2-7; 12 bases fit TRBD1. CDR1 and CDR2 (germline): MDHEN, SYDVKM. V trimming: 10 bases; J trimming: 4 bases; junction bases outside the gene matches: 11. The CDR3 spans 15 residues. The CDR3 coding sequence is TGTGCCACACGGGACAGGGGGCTTTTAAGGTACGAGCAGTACTTC. This codes for CATRDRGLLRYEQYF.

The sample holds many counts of this clonotype. The chain recombines TRBV3-1 with TRBJ2-7, with a possible D match to TRBD2 (6 bases). CDR1 is LGHDT and CDR2 is YNNKEL in the germline V gene (reference sequence). This CDR3 comprises 14 residues. Trimming shortened V by 4 bases and J by 3 bases, and 13 bases separated the two germline ends. The CDR3 here is CASSLAGWHYEQYF. CDR3 in DNA: TGTGCCAGCAGCCTGGCGGGATGGCACTACGAGCAGTACTTC.

The chain combines TRBV6-2 or TRBV6-3 with TRBJ2-1; 7 bases map to TRBD2. J gave up 7 bases and V 6 bases, and 15 bases lay outside the gene matches. This CDR3 is 16 amino acids long. Germline V lookup: CDR1 MNHEY, CDR2 SVGEGT. The CDR3: CASSPWGSGSSNEQFF. The DNA for the CDR3 is TGTGCCAGCAGCCCATGGGGTAGCGGGTCTAGTAATGAGCAGTTCTTC.

This clonotype was counted only a few times. CDR3 coding DNA: TGTGCCAGCAGTTTAGCGATCAGCGCAGATACGCAGTATTTT. Its protein product is CASSLAISADTQYF. This chain connects TRBV12-3 or TRBV12-4 to TRBJ2-3; D remains unclear. V lost 0 bases, J lost 4 bases, and 8 bases lay in between. This CDR3 is built from 14 residues.

Many counts were recorded for this clonotype. The rearrangement joins TRBV10-3 to TRBJ2-7; TRBD1 matches at 9 bases. The V gene end was trimmed by 10 bases and the J gene end by 3 bases; junction bases not matched to a gene: 7. CDR3 size: 13 residues. Germline assignment: CDR1 ENHRY and CDR2 SYGVKD. CDR3 nucleotide sequence: TGTGCCACTAGCCCGGGACAGGGCTACGAGCAGTACTTC. Amino acids: CATSPGQGYEQYF.